The present T cell receptor beta chain was sequenced within a study of identical twins. A universal primer site was created by template switching, with the cDNA bearing unique molecular identifiers. In TCRdb, the 5' RACE reads were re-called with MiXCR into one record per CDR3 protein. The table records about 220,000 distinct CDR3 sequences, 7.5% of them present only once. Findings of the study overall: Abundant beta clonotypes from cord blood had fewer insertions, unlike memory repertoires, which showed none.

V lost 8 bases and J lost 2; bases outside the gene matches: 4. Germline V gene sequence: CDR1 MNHEY, CDR2 SMNVEV (reference sequence). The CDR3 runs 16 residues. To note about this clonotype: As yet, its antigen is unknown.

In addition, the sample was reused for a study of yellow fever vaccine responses in identical twins.

The sequence was obtained from a woman aged 18 to 35 in good health. The sequenced material came from CD8+ T cells sorted from blood. The chain links TRBV27 to TRBJ2-1; 15 bases are shared with TRBD2. CDR3 amino acids: CASGLAGGIPYNEQFF. CDR3 bases: TGTGCCAGCGGACTAGCGGGAGGGATACCCTACAATGAGCAGTTCTTC.